Included here is one TCR beta chain sequence, with context. The data were obtained in a study of control samples from healthy donors and cancer patients. Assay: immunoSEQ multiplex PCR; the TCRdb copy retains only in-frame clones and omits some. The data hold around 94,000 clones, with approximately 95% observed a single time. CDR3 length equals 15 residues. Per the germline V gene, CDR1 is SQVTM and CDR2 is ANQGSEA. V was cut by 1 base and J by 4 bases, with 14 bases left in between. The TCR comes from a woman aged 25 to 39 in good health. Sequenced sample: blood. The chain uses TRBV29-1 and TRBJ2-1; D is possibly TRBD1 (6 bases). CDR3 nucleotides: TGCAGCGTTGAAGGAGGTCTGGGGGCATACAATGAGCAGTTCTTC. It yields the protein CSVEGGLGAYNEQFF.